The clone carrying this TCR beta chain is a singleton in its sample. The PCR made use of 60 Vbeta and 13 Jbeta primers. The assay was immunoSEQ multiplex PCR, and TCRdb's table has in-frame clones only and misses some. The sample lists 150,000 to 200,000 clones; about 80% were seen once. This record comes from a study of cytomegalovirus exposure and HLA in healthy donors. Trimming cost V 2 bases and J 5 bases; bases outside gene matches: 9. Germline CDR1 is MNHEY and CDR2 is SMNVEV (reference sequence). The CDR3 loop spans 18 amino acids. J is TRBJ2-1 and V is TRBV27; 13 bases are shared with TRBD2. Sequenced material: PBMCs. The receptor was derived from a woman in her 40s in good health and CMV-seronegative. For the CDR3, the DNA is TGTGCCAGCAGTTTAGAGGGACTAGCGGGAATCGCTCACAATGAGCAGTTCTTC. The encoded protein is CASSLEGLAGIAHNEQFF.